Detailed here is one T cell receptor beta chain. CDR3 length: 14 amino acids. Per germline, CDR1 SGHNT and CDR2 YYREEE (reference sequence). The V gene end was trimmed by 2 bases and the J gene end by 4 bases; junction bases not matched to a gene: 2. The source of the sample is a study of blood T cell repertoires in COVID-19. Some clones are missing from TCRdb's copy, which holds only in-frame ones; the method was immunoSEQ multiplex PCR. The profile shows approximately 250,000 clones, over 90% of them singletons. Those enrolled in Seattle joined during active infection and were followed longitudinally afterward.

The specimen sequenced was peripheral blood. The sequence came from a man aged 25-40 years with COVID-19, enrolled during active disease. The chain has TRBV5-4 and TRBJ2-3, with 9 bases aligning to TRBD1. The CDR3 sequence: CASSFRTGADTQYF. DNA for the CDR3: TGTGCCAGCAGCTTTAGGACAGGGGCAGATACGCAGTATTTT.